The clone carrying this T cell receptor (beta chain) was recorded at least ten times. Its antigen is unknown. TCRdb reanalysed the 5' RACE reads using MiXCR and keeps one entry per CDR3 protein. Of about 240,000 distinct CDR3 sequences listed, about 10% are singletons. The CDR3 is 15 amino acids. Germline lookup yields CDR1 SGHVS and CDR2 FQNEAQ. The V and J ends lost 2 bases and 0 bases respectively, with 9 bases between them. This sample stems from a study of CD8 T cells in ankylosing spondylitis. Regarding the study as a whole: Disease-linked clones were reportedly significantly enriched in matched ankylosing spondylitis synovial fluid.

V gene TRBV7-8 combines with J gene TRBJ2-3, with D unresolved. What was sequenced was blood, either unsorted or a sorted T cell fraction (not recorded which). The TCR comes from a male donor with ankylosing spondylitis or in good health (not recorded which). The CDR3 DNA follows: TGTGCCAGCAGCTTATTCGGAACTAGCACAGATACGCAGTATTTT. Protein sequence: CASSLFGTSTDTQYF.